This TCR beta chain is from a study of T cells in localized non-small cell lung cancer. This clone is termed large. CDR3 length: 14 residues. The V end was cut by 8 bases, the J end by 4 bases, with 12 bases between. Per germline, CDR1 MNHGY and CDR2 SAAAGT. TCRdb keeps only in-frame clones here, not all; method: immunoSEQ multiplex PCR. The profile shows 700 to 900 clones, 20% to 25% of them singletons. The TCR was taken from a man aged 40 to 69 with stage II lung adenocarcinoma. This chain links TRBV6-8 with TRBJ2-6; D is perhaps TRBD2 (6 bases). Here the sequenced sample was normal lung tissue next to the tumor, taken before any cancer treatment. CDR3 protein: CASEREAGANVLTF. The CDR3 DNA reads TGTGCCAGCGAAAGGGAGGCAGGGGCCAACGTCCTGACTTTC.